These 14 T cell receptor beta chains were all obtained from the same sample, sequenced in a study of cytomegalovirus exposure and HLA in healthy donors. Primers included in the PCR were 60 Vbeta and 13 Jbeta primers. The assay was immunoSEQ multiplex PCR, and TCRdb's table has in-frame clones only and misses some. The sample lists over 40,000 clones; approximately 90% were seen once. Sequencing was carried out using PBMCs. Source of these receptors: a woman in her thirties or forties in good health and CMV-seropositive.

The J gene is TRBJ2-2, the V gene TRBV5-1, with TRBD1 matching over 10 bases. Germline trimming cut 2 bases from V and 3 bases from J; bases unmatched to any gene: 13. Germline V gene lookup returns CDR1 SGHRS and CDR2 YFSETQ. CDR3 length equals 19 residues. CDR3 amino acids: CASSFLGQGKLGDTGELFF. CDR3 nucleotides: TGCGCCAGCAGCTTTTTGGGACAGGGGAAGCTAGGGGACACCGGGGAGCTGTTTTTT.

V usage is TRBV7-9 and J usage is TRBJ1-2; maybe TRBD1 (6 bases). Germline V lookup: CDR1 SEHNR, CDR2 FQNEAQ (reference sequence). V was trimmed by 1 base and J by 8 bases, leaving 14 bases between them. The CDR3 is made up of 14 amino acids. The DNA of the CDR3 is TGTGCCAGCAGCTTAGAAGTGGGGGGGCACGGCTACACCTTC. Protein sequence: CASSLEVGGHGYTF.

The chain joins TRBV5-4 to TRBJ2-1; the D is unclear. The CDR3 is made up of 13 amino acids. Germline assignment: CDR1 SGHNT and CDR2 YYREEE (reference sequence). Trimming removed 2 bases from V and 4 bases from J, with 7 bases in between. The DNA for the CDR3 is TGTGCCAGCAGCTTCGAACAGTACAATGAGCAGTTCTTC. It encodes CASSFEQYNEQFF.

The chain is built from TRBV5-8 and TRBJ2-1; TRBD1 matches at 8 bases. CDR1 and CDR2 from the germline V gene are SGHTS and YDEGEE. Trimming took 5 bases from V and 3 from J; bases not matched to a gene: 7. The CDR3 has 15 residues. CDR3 sequence reads: CASRRQGSFYNEQFF. In DNA form, the CDR3 reads TGTGCCAGCAGGAGACAGGGGAGCTTCTACAATGAGCAGTTCTTC.

The chain employs TRBV19 and TRBJ2-7; no firm D call. Germline-derived CDR1 and CDR2 are LNHDA and SQIVND (reference sequence). The CDR3 spans 13 residues. V shed 7 bases and J shed 0 bases, with 10 bases lying between them. In DNA, the CDR3 is TGTGCCAGTATTTCTACGGGCTCCTACGAGCAGTACTTC. This translates into CASISTGSYEQYF.

The chain joins TRBV4-2 to TRBJ2-1, with TRBD2 identical over 9 bases. The length of the CDR3 is 17 residues. The germline V gene encodes CDR1 LGHNA and CDR2 YNFKEQ. V lost 4 bases and J lost 7; bases outside the gene matches: 14. CDR3 amino acids: CASSPRGGSREGNEQFF. The CDR3 nucleotides read TGTGCCAGCAGCCCGCGGGGGGGTAGTAGAGAAGGGAATGAGCAGTTCTTC.

This clone has only one observation. The chain employs TRBV27 and TRBJ1-2; 7 bases line up with TRBD1. The V segment lost 0 bases and the J segment 6 bases; nucleotides outside the gene matches: 16. The CDR3 runs 18 residues. Germline CDR1 reads MNHEY; CDR2 reads SMNVEV (reference sequence). CDR3 nucleotide sequence: TGTGCCAGCAGTTTATCCGCTGCAAAGACAGGGAGGAAGGATGGCTACACCTTC. It translates to CASSLSAAKTGRKDGYTF.

V and J are TRBV5-6 and TRBJ1-6, with 7 positions matching TRBD1. V trimming: 4 bases; J trimming: 8 bases; junction bases outside the gene matches: 9. The CDR3 spans 15 residues. Germline CDR1 SGHDT, CDR2 YYEEEE. CDR3 coding DNA: TGTGCCAGCAGCAAGATAGGACAGGTTTATTCACCCCTCCACTTT. Amino acids: CASSKIGQVYSPLHF.

The V gene is TRBV5-8, the J gene TRBJ1-2; D perhaps matches TRBD1 (5 bases). With 1 base removed from V and 1 base from J, the gap between germline ends came to 11 bases. This CDR3 comprises 15 residues. Germline loops: CDR1 SGHTS, CDR2 YDEGEE. The CDR3 protein is CASSLLKGNNYGYTF. In nucleotides, the CDR3 is TGTGCCAGCAGCTTGTTAAAGGGGAATAACTATGGCTACACCTTC. Filled out from reference TRBV5-8 and TRBJ1-2, the complete variable domain reads EAGVTQSPTHLIKTRGQQATLRCSPISGHTSVYWYQQALGLGLQFLLWYDEGEERNRGNFPPRFSGRQFPNYSSELNVNALELEDSALYLCASSLLKGNNYGYTFGSGTRLTVV.

The genes are TRBV19 and TRBJ1-5, with D possibly matching TRBD1 (6 bases). Germline V gives CDR1 LNHDA, CDR2 SQIVND (reference sequence). The ends were cut back, 3 bases at V and 4 bases at J, with 22 bases in the middle. CDR3 length equals 18 residues. The CDR3 protein is CASSIRQGGGAFNQPQHF. The CDR3 nucleotides read TGTGCCAGTAGTATTCGTCAGGGAGGGGGGGCCTTTAATCAGCCCCAGCATTTT.

This chain connects TRBV19 to TRBJ1-1; 10 bases are shared with TRBD1. Germline V gives CDR1 LNHDA, CDR2 SQIVND (reference sequence). The junction had 9 bases not matched to a gene; V was cut back by 6 bases and J by 5 bases. The CDR3 has 15 residues. This CDR3 reads CASSRHGQGGTEAFF. The CDR3 bases are TGTGCCAGTAGCAGACACGGACAGGGGGGGACTGAAGCTTTCTTT. The full variable domain, in which reference TRBV19 and TRBJ1-1 provide the parts outside the CDR3, is DGGITQSPKYLFRKEGQNVTLSCEQNLNHDAMYWYRQDPGQGLRLIYYSQIVNDFQKGDIAEGYSVSREKKESFPLTVTSAQKNPTAFYLCASSRHGQGGTEAFFGQGTRLTVV.

This rearrangement joins TRBV18 to TRBJ1-1; tentative D call: TRBD1 (5 bases). CDR1 is KGHSH and CDR2 is LQKENI in the germline V gene. V was trimmed by 3 bases and J by 8 bases, leaving 13 bases between them. The CDR3 sequence is 13 residues long. For the CDR3, the DNA is TGTGCCAGCTCACCCTACGTCGGGGGGGAAGCTTTCTTT. Translating gives CASSPYVGGEAFF.

The CDR3 nucleotides are TGTGCCAGCAGTACCGGGGACTACGAGCAGTACTTC. Its translation is CASSTGDYEQYF. J is TRBJ2-7 and V is TRBV27, with D possibly TRBD2 on 5 matching bases. V was cut by 5 bases and J by 3 bases, with 8 bases left in between. The CDR3 has 12 residues. Germline-derived CDR1 and CDR2 are MNHEY and SMNVEV (reference sequence).

Notes on this clone: Different DNA sequences within this sample yield the same CDR3. The chain carries TRBV18 and TRBJ1-5; D unresolved. V was clipped by 1 base and J by 2 bases, with 6 bases between them. Germline V gene data show CDR1 as KGHSH and CDR2 as LQKENI. This CDR3 is 14 amino acids long. CDR3 sequence: CASSPQGGNQPQHF. CDR3 coding DNA: TGTGCCAGCTCACCACAGGGAGGCAATCAGCCCCAGCATTTT.